This T cell receptor beta chain derives from a study of identical twins. V was clipped by 3 bases and J by 0 bases; unmatched bases: 5. This CDR3 spans 15 amino acids. CDR1 is GTSNPN and CDR2 is SVGIG in the germline V gene (reference sequence). Each CDR3 protein gets one entry after TCRdb re-called the 5' RACE reads with MiXCR. The data show 700,000 or so distinct CDR3 sequences, with roughly 8% seen just once and around 0.95% held by the top ten. These data also formed part of another study, on yellow fever vaccine responses in identical twins. From that paper: The T cell response to vaccination in identical twins was reportedly partly convergent and partly personalized.

The sample taken for sequencing was PBMCs. V gene TRBV30 combines with J gene TRBJ1-5; 7 bases are a match to TRBD1. This sequence originates from a woman aged 18-35 years in good health. CDR3 in amino acids: CAWRVQGGSNQPQHF. Here the CDR3 DNA reads TGTGCCTGGAGGGTCCAGGGGGGTAGCAATCAGCCCCAGCATTTT.